The 22 T cell receptor beta chains below all came from one sample that was sequenced in a study of T cells in tuberculosis. Measured with immunoSEQ multiplex PCR; TCRdb has only the in-frame clones, and not every one. The table shows some 31,000 clones, with 85% to 95% occurring only once. Noted time point: new active TB diagnosis, blood taken before or within 7 days of starting treatment. This specimen consisted of PBMCs, obtained at tuberculosis diagnosis. Receptors were obtained from an adult with tuberculosis.

This chain uses TRBV4-2 with TRBJ2-3; a possible D gene is TRBD1 (6 bases). The CDR3 runs 16 residues. Trimming cost V 5 bases and J 6 bases, with 21 bases left between them. Germline values: CDR1 LGHNA, CDR2 YNFKEQ. CDR3 amino acids: CASSSRQESLEDTQYF. CDR3 DNA: TGTGCCAGCAGCAGTCGACAGGAATCCTTAGAGGATACGCAGTATTTT.

This chain connects TRBV27 to TRBJ1-2, with TRBD1 as a possible D gene (6 bases). Germline CDR1 and CDR2: MNHEY and SMNVEV (reference sequence). V shed 6 bases and J shed 11 bases, with 19 bases lying between them. This CDR3 comprises 13 residues. The chain's CDR3 is CASRPSGGRGYTF. The DNA for the CDR3 is TGTGCCAGCAGACCATCCGGGGGGCGCGGGTACACCTTC.

The chain joins TRBV27 to TRBJ1-1; no reliable D call. Germline assignment: CDR1 MNHEY and CDR2 SMNVEV (reference sequence). The CDR3 extends over 14 amino acids. With 0 bases removed from V and 7 bases from J, the gap between germline ends came to 12 bases. The CDR3 coding sequence is TGTGCCAGCAGTTTATCGGGCCGGGGTGTTGAAGCTTTCTTT. It specifies CASSLSGRGVEAFF.

J is TRBJ2-3 and V is TRBV6-4, with a tentative D call TRBD2 (5 bases). Germline V gene data show CDR1 as MRHNA and CDR2 as SNTAGT. The CDR3 is made up of 15 amino acids. V was clipped by 0 bases and J by 3 bases, with 10 bases between them. Written as DNA, the CDR3 is TGTGCCAGCAGTGACTCAGCCTTAGCGACAGATACGCAGTATTTT. This translates into CASSDSALATDTQYF.

The chain employs TRBV4-3 and TRBJ2-7; D is possibly TRBD2 (6 bases). Germline CDR1 and CDR2: LGHNA and YSLEER. Trimming shortened V by 3 bases and J by 1 base, and 13 bases separated the two germline ends. The CDR3 spans 15 residues. CDR3 bases: TGCGCCAGCAGCCAGCTCTCCGGGACTTCCTACGAGCAGTACTTC. Translating it yields CASSQLSGTSYEQYF.

CDR3 in DNA: TGCGCCAGCCCCGGGAGGGACCTGTCCTACAATGAGCAGTTCTTC. Its translation is CASPGRDLSYNEQFF. The gene calls are TRBV23-1 and TRBJ2-1, with TRBD2 identical over 8 bases. TRBV23-1 is an ORF; its function is uncertain. There are 15 residues in the CDR3. Trimming took 8 bases from V and 1 from J; bases not matched to a gene: 7.

The chain recombines TRBV15 with TRBJ1-1; tentatively, D is TRBD1 (5 bases). Germline values: CDR1 LNHNV, CDR2 YYDKDF (reference sequence). V was pared by 0 bases and J by 1 base, with 12 bases between. The CDR3 totals 16 residues. The CDR3 DNA reads as TGTGCCACCAGCAGAGATGGCGACAGCCGGAACACTGAAGCTTTCTTT. As protein: CATSRDGDSRNTEAFF. The full variable domain, with the rest looked up from reference TRBV15 and TRBJ1-1, is DAMVIQNPRYQVTQFGKPVTLSCSQTLNHNVMYWYQQKSSQAPKLLFHYYDKDFNNEADTPDNFQSRRPNTSFCFLDIRSPGLGDTAMYLCATSRDGDSRNTEAFFGQGTRLTVV.

The chain employs TRBV28 and TRBJ1-3; D perhaps matches TRBD1 (5 bases). Germline V gene data show CDR1 as MDHEN and CDR2 as SYDVKM. The CDR3 contains 16 residues. V dropped 8 bases and J dropped 4 bases, with 21 bases sitting between them. Written as DNA, the CDR3 is TGTGCCAGCTGCGGAGCGGGACCAGGGATCGGAAACACCATATATTTT. Translating gives CASCGAGPGIGNTIYF. Full variable domain (missing parts from reference TRBV28 and TRBJ1-3): DVKVTQSSRYLVKRTGEKVFLECVQDMDHENMFWYRQDPGLGLRLIYFSYDVKMKEKGDIPEGYSVSREKKERFSLILESASTNQTSMYLCASCGAGPGIGNTIYFGEGSWLTVV.

J is TRBJ2-1 and V is TRBV2; D unresolved. There are 14 residues in the CDR3. CDR1 and CDR2 from the germline V gene are SNHLY and FYNNEI. Trimming pared 0 bases from V and 9 bases from J, leaving 12 bases between. Here the CDR3 DNA reads TGTGCCAGCAGTGAAGCCGGTCCCGTTTTTGAGCAGTTCTTC. It specifies CASSEAGPVFEQFF.

This clone was recorded once. The J gene is TRBJ2-7, the V gene TRBV4-3, with 7 positions matching TRBD2. This CDR3 has 16 residues. J gave up 2 bases and V 0 bases, and 7 bases lay outside the gene matches. CDR1 is LGHNA, CDR2 YSLEER, per germline. This chain's CDR3 is CASSQDGRGRPYEQYF. The CDR3 DNA reads as TGCGCCAGCAGCCAAGATGGGAGGGGAAGGCCCTACGAGCAGTACTTC.

V and J are TRBV29-1 and TRBJ2-6; tentatively, D is TRBD1 (6 bases). V lost 6 bases, J lost 2 bases, and 14 bases lay in between. Germline values: CDR1 SQVTM, CDR2 ANQGSEA. The length of the CDR3 is 15 residues. The CDR3, as DNA: TGCAGCGTCAAAGGGGCAGGGGCTGGGGCCAACGTCCTGACTTTC. Encoded protein: CSVKGAGAGANVLTF.

The chain couples TRBV6-1 to TRBJ1-5; D is perhaps TRBD1 (5 bases). CDR3 length: 16 amino acids. Trimming removed 1 base at V and 5 bases at J, with 15 bases between. Looked up from germline, CDR1 is MNHNS and CDR2 is SASEGT. CDR3 sequence reads: CASSEDRSRGYQPQHF. The CDR3 DNA is TGTGCCAGCAGTGAAGACAGATCAAGGGGTTATCAGCCCCAGCATTTT.

This sequence joins TRBV4-1 and TRBJ2-1, with D hard to call. This CDR3 is 13 amino acids long. The ends were cut back, 9 bases at V and 0 bases at J, with 9 bases in the middle. Germline V gene data show CDR1 as MGHRA and CDR2 as YSYEKL. The CDR3 loop reads CASQASSYNEQFF. The DNA for the CDR3 is TGCGCCAGTCAGGCCAGCTCCTACAATGAGCAGTTCTTC.

J is TRBJ1-3 and V is TRBV11-2; D not resolved. CDR1 SGHAT and CDR2 FQNNGV come from the germline V gene. The CDR3 spans 14 residues. V gave up 3 bases and J gave up 4 bases, with 10 bases separating them. The CDR3 region is CASSFAGRGNTIYF. CDR3 coding DNA: TGTGCCAGCAGCTTCGCGGGGAGGGGAAACACCATATATTTT.

In this sample, this clone turned up a few times. The chain employs TRBV18 and TRBJ2-5; perhaps TRBD2 as D (5 bases). CDR3 size: 13 residues. Germline-derived CDR1 and CDR2 are KGHSH and LQKENI. V lost 4 bases and J 2 bases, leaving 8 bases between the germline ends. The CDR3 sequence: CASSHGKQETQYF. CDR3 DNA: TGTGCCAGCTCACACGGGAAACAAGAGACCCAGTACTTC.

Notes on this clone: Sequence at one end of the junction differs from germline and may be a read error. CDR3 residues: CASSLGQGSGYTF. CDR3 nucleotide sequence: TGCGCCAGCAGTTTGGGACAGGGCAGTGGCTACACCTTC. The V gene is TRBV5-1, the J gene TRBJ1-2; 9 nucleotides line up with TRBD1. Germline values: CDR1 SGHRS, CDR2 YFSETQ. The length of the CDR3 is 13 residues.

For this clone: Compared with germline, one end of the junction differs, possibly owing to a read error. V and J are TRBV5-8 and TRBJ1-5; D gene ambiguous. The germline V gene encodes CDR1 SGHTS and CDR2 YDEGEE. The CDR3 runs to 18 residues. The CDR3 DNA reads as TGTGCCAGCAGTTTGGCTTGGGCCTCTCCTTGGGGCAATCAGCCCCAGCATTTT. It yields the protein CASSLAWASPWGNQPQHF.

The V gene is TRBV11-2, the J gene TRBJ2-7; 10 positions match TRBD1. Germline V gene sequence: CDR1 SGHAT, CDR2 FQNNGV. V lost 4 bases, J lost 6 bases, and 15 bases stayed unmatched. CDR3 length: 17 residues. The CDR3 loop is CASSYGFPGQGSPEQYF. The CDR3 DNA is TGTGCCAGCAGCTACGGATTCCCGGGACAGGGGTCACCCGAGCAGTACTTC.

The V gene is TRBV14, the J gene TRBJ2-1, with TRBD2 matching 13 bases. V lost 4 bases, J lost 6 bases, and 9 bases stayed unmatched. This CDR3 contains 17 residues. Germline assignment: CDR1 SGHDN and CDR2 FVKESK. The CDR3 DNA reads as TGTGCCAGCAGCCGAAGACTACTAGCGGGGGGGTTCAATGAGCAGTTCTTC. This sequence encodes CASSRRLLAGGFNEQFF.

The chain combines TRBV5-4 with TRBJ2-1; D may be TRBD1 (5 bases). V lost 2 bases to trimming and J lost 3 bases, with 18 bases between them. Germline CDR1 SGHNT, CDR2 YYREEE (reference sequence). The CDR3 length is 17 residues. DNA for the CDR3: TGTGCCAGCAGCTTCGGACAATTAGGTGTGGGCTACAATGAGCAGTTCTTC. Amino acid sequence: CASSFGQLGVGYNEQFF.

The chain is built from TRBV2 and TRBJ2-7; no clear D. This CDR3 comprises 10 residues. Germline CDR1 reads SNHLY; CDR2 reads FYNNEI. The ends were cut back, 3 bases at V and 7 bases at J, with 4 bases in the middle. This chain's CDR3 is CASSDWEQYV. Written as DNA, the CDR3 is TGTGCCAGCAGTGATTGGGAGCAGTACGTC.

This clone occurred once. V is TRBV10-3 and J is TRBJ2-3, with 7 bases lining up with TRBD1. V lost 3 bases and J lost 3; bases outside the gene matches: 12. Germline V CDR1 and CDR2: ENHRY, SYGVKD. This CDR3 contains 17 residues. CDR3 in amino acids: CAISEKIQGQRTDTQYF. In nucleotides, the CDR3 is TGTGCCATCAGTGAAAAAATACAGGGGCAGAGGACAGATACGCAGTATTTT.